Below, 28 T cell receptor beta chains from the same sample are listed, as sequenced in a study of cytomegalovirus exposure and HLA in healthy donors. With 60 Vbeta and 13 Jbeta primers, the PCR was carried out. Clones were read by immunoSEQ multiplex PCR, and TCRdb kept only the in-frame ones, dropping some. The repertoire holds some 150,000 clones, with about 80% as singletons. The sequencing input was PBMCs. These receptors all come from a man aged 25 to 40 in good health and CMV-seropositive.

This chain joins TRBV5-1 and TRBJ2-1; D is unclear. Germline loops: CDR1 SGHRS, CDR2 YFSETQ. The CDR3 extends over 15 amino acids. Between the trimmed V and J ends, which lost 2 bases and 0 bases, there was a span of 9 bases. CDR3 coding DNA: TGCGCCAGCAGCTTCCTATTGAGCTCCTACAATGAGCAGTTCTTC. Translating it yields CASSFLLSSYNEQFF.

The V and J genes are TRBV13 and TRBJ2-1; tentative D call: TRBD2 (5 bases). The CDR3 contains 15 residues. CDR1 is PRHDT, CDR2 FYEKMQ, per germline (reference sequence). V shed 4 bases and J shed 4 bases, with 14 bases lying between them. DNA for the CDR3: TGTGCCAGCAGCTCAACCGAGGGCTCGTACAATGAGCAGTTCTTC. This translates into CASSSTEGSYNEQFF.

The chain carries TRBV19 and TRBJ1-2; a possible D gene is TRBD1 (6 bases). Germline CDR1 reads LNHDA; CDR2 reads SQIVND (reference sequence). Deletions cut 6 bases from V and 7 bases from J, with 18 bases between. The CDR3 is 14 amino acids. The CDR3 protein is CASSSHSGVGGYTF. CDR3 bases: TGTGCCAGTAGCTCCCATTCAGGGGTGGGTGGCTACACCTTC.

The genes are TRBV7-2 and TRBJ2-2; tentatively, D is TRBD2 (6 bases). With 4 bases removed from V and 4 bases from J, the gap between germline ends came to 13 bases. The CDR3 sequence is 15 residues long. Germline loops: CDR1 SGHTA, CDR2 FQGNSA. CDR3 amino acids: CASSSLAAPTGELFF. CDR3 nucleotide sequence: TGTGCCAGCAGCTCCTTAGCGGCCCCCACCGGGGAGCTGTTTTTT.

The chain has TRBV28 and TRBJ2-3; D is ambiguous. Trimming stripped 6 bases from V and 8 bases from J, with 12 bases between. Germline V gene lookup returns CDR1 MDHEN and CDR2 SYDVKM. There are 12 residues in the CDR3. CDR3 bases: TGTGCCAGCAGGAGCCCTTCGCTTACGCAGTATTTT. This encodes CASRSPSLTQYF. Filled out from reference TRBV28 and TRBJ2-3, the complete variable domain reads DVKVTQSSRYLVKRTGEKVFLECVQDMDHENMFWYRQDPGLGLRLIYFSYDVKMKEKGDIPEGYSVSREKKERFSLILESASTNQTSMYLCASRSPSLTQYFGPGTRLTVL.

This chain links TRBV4-2 with TRBJ2-1; D is unclear. Per germline, CDR1 LGHNA and CDR2 YNFKEQ. V lost 1 base, J lost 10 bases, and 14 bases lay in between. The CDR3 contains 14 residues. In DNA form, the CDR3 reads TGTGCCAGCAGCCAAGCGACGTCTCGCAGGGAGCAGTTCTTC. Encoded protein: CASSQATSRREQFF.

This clone was detected once. V usage is TRBV28 and J usage is TRBJ2-7; 15 bases match TRBD2. The CDR3 loop spans 17 amino acids. Germline CDR1 MDHEN, CDR2 SYDVKM. V lost 4 bases, J lost 5 bases, and 9 bases stayed unmatched. The CDR3 loop is CASSSPGLAGGTHEQYF. CDR3 coding DNA: TGTGCCAGCAGTTCACCCGGACTAGCGGGAGGGACCCACGAGCAGTACTTC.

The J gene is TRBJ1-2, the V gene TRBV19; 8 nucleotides agree with TRBD1. V gave up 11 bases and J gave up 1 base; unmatched junction bases: 15. This CDR3 region has 16 residues. Germline lookup yields CDR1 LNHDA and CDR2 SQIVND (reference sequence). As DNA, the CDR3 is TGTGCCTCCTCAGCGGGAGGACAGGGAGTTAACTATGGCTACACCTTC. Translated, it gives CASSAGGQGVNYGYTF.

This clone was recorded many times. The rearrangement joins TRBV25-1 to TRBJ2-3; 10 bases align to TRBD2. Trimming at V came to 4 bases and at J to 5 bases, leaving 9 bases not matched to a gene. This CDR3 region has 16 residues. The germline V gene encodes CDR1 MGHDK and CDR2 SYGVNS. The CDR3 protein is CASSVGLAEEGDTQYF. The CDR3 coding sequence is TGTGCCAGCAGTGTTGGACTAGCGGAGGAGGGAGATACGCAGTATTTT.

This clone has just one count. The chain combines TRBV10-3 with TRBJ1-6; 7 bases map to TRBD1. Germline loops: CDR1 ENHRY, CDR2 SYGVKD. The CDR3 is 12 amino acids. Germline trimming cut 10 bases from V and 7 bases from J; bases unmatched to any gene: 4. DNA for the CDR3: TGTGCCAGCCGGACAGGCAATTCACCCCTCCACTTT. Its protein product is CASRTGNSPLHF.

This clone was seen once. The chain is built from TRBV28 and TRBJ2-7; a weak D match, TRBD1 (7 bases). This CDR3 region has 19 residues. Deletions cut 4 bases from V and 6 bases from J, with 31 bases between. Germline V gene data show CDR1 as MDHEN and CDR2 as SYDVKM. CDR3 residues: CASSSTLNGGLGRGSEQYF. CDR3 bases: TGTGCCAGCAGTTCAACTCTTAACGGGGGCCTCGGCAGGGGGAGCGAGCAGTACTTC. The variable domain in full, completed from reference TRBV28 and TRBJ2-7, reads DVKVTQSSRYLVKRTGEKVFLECVQDMDHENMFWYRQDPGLGLRLIYFSYDVKMKEKGDIPEGYSVSREKKERFSLILESASTNQTSMYLCASSSTLNGGLGRGSEQYFGPGTRLTVT.

The J gene is TRBJ2-7, the V gene TRBV19, with 10 bases matching TRBD1. Germline CDR1 and CDR2: LNHDA and SQIVND (reference sequence). The CDR3 length is 15 residues. J lost 3 bases, V lost 5 bases, and 7 bases had no gene match. CDR3 sequence reads: CASSAPGQGYYEQYF. CDR3 coding DNA: TGTGCCAGTAGTGCACCGGGACAGGGGTACTACGAGCAGTACTTC.

J is TRBJ2-2 and V is TRBV6-5, with a tentative D call TRBD1 (5 bases). This CDR3 has 14 amino acids. The V end lost 6 bases, the J end lost 3 bases, and 11 bases lay between the germline ends. Germline CDR1 and CDR2: MNHEY and SVGAGI. The CDR3 sequence: CASSQTDYTGELFF. The CDR3 region has the DNA TGTGCCAGCAGCCAGACAGACTACACCGGGGAGCTGTTTTTT.

Only a few counts were recorded for this clone. The chain recombines TRBV2 with TRBJ1-1; 7 nucleotides align to TRBD1. V dropped 4 bases and J dropped 2; count of bases not matched to a gene: 1. The CDR3 runs 13 residues. Germline CDR1 reads SNHLY; CDR2 reads FYNNEI. The CDR3 protein is CASSGQGNTEAFF. The CDR3 nucleotides read TGTGCCAGCAGTGGACAGGGAAACACTGAAGCTTTCTTT. Full variable domain (outside the CDR3, taken from reference TRBV2 and TRBJ1-1): EPEVTQTPSHQVTQMGQEVILRCVPISNHLYFYWYRQILGQKVEFLVSFYNNEISEKSEIFDDQFSVERPDGSNFTLKIRSTKLEDSAMYFCASSGQGNTEAFFGQGTRLTVV.

The chain combines TRBV2 with TRBJ2-1, with D uncertain. Between the trimmed V and J ends, which lost 1 base and 0 bases, there was a span of 13 bases. In germline, CDR1 is SNHLY, CDR2 FYNNEI. This CDR3 has 17 amino acids. This CDR3 is CASSEVPGSYSYNEQFF. CDR3 in DNA: TGTGCCAGCAGTGAAGTTCCCGGGTCCTACTCCTACAATGAGCAGTTCTTC. Variable domain in full (rest from reference TRBV2 and TRBJ2-1): EPEVTQTPSHQVTQMGQEVILRCVPISNHLYFYWYRQILGQKVEFLVSFYNNEISEKSEIFDDQFSVERPDGSNFTLKIRSTKLEDSAMYFCASSEVPGSYSYNEQFFGPGTRLTVL.

The chain carries TRBV6-5 and TRBJ2-1, with D maybe TRBD2 (7 bases). Germline V gene lookup returns CDR1 MNHEY and CDR2 SVGAGI. V lost 7 bases to trimming and J lost 2 bases, with 15 bases between them. The CDR3 length is 15 residues. CDR3: CASTPGGQTYNEQFF. CDR3 in DNA: TGTGCCAGCACCCCCGGGGGGCAAACCTACAATGAGCAGTTCTTC.

J is TRBJ2-1 and V is TRBV2; tentatively, D is TRBD1 (6 bases). V was clipped by 7 bases and J by 5 bases, with 12 bases between them. Looked up from germline, CDR1 is SNHLY and CDR2 is FYNNEI. The CDR3 has 13 residues. The CDR3 spells CASNKDRNNEQFF. For the CDR3, the DNA is TGTGCCAGCAATAAGGACAGAAACAATGAGCAGTTCTTC.

The J gene is TRBJ1-3, the V gene TRBV11-2, with D possibly TRBD1 on 6 matching bases. The CDR3 has 14 residues. Trimming took off 5 bases at V and 2 bases at J, with 10 bases between the two ends. CDR1 is SGHAT and CDR2 is FQNNGV in the germline V gene. The CDR3 nucleotides are TGTGCCAGCAGCATCACAGGGACTGGAAACACCATATATTTT. Translating gives CASSITGTGNTIYF. The complete variable domain, with remaining parts taken from reference TRBV11-2 and TRBJ1-3, reads EAGVAQSPRYKIIEKRQSVAFWCNPISGHATLYWYQQILGQGPKLLIQFQNNGVVDDSQLPKDRFSAERLKGVDSTLKIQPAKLEDSAVYLCASSITGTGNTIYFGEGSWLTVV.

The chain recombines TRBV28 with TRBJ2-5, with 7 bases that match TRBD1. Per the germline V gene, CDR1 is MDHEN and CDR2 is SYDVKM. This CDR3 is built from 14 residues. With 3 bases clipped from V and 5 bases from J, the junction kept 6 bases outside the gene matches. In nucleotides, the CDR3 is TGTGCCAGCAGTTTGTTACAGGGGTCGGAGACCCAGTACTTC. It translates to CASSLLQGSETQYF.

Only one count was recorded for this clone. V is TRBV11-3 and J is TRBJ1-3, with unresolved D. The CDR3 is 18 residues long. CDR1 and CDR2 (germline): SGHNT, YENEEA. The germline V and J ends were trimmed by 7 bases and 0 bases, with 22 bases remaining between them. CDR3 residues: CASTFSGTAAYSGNTIYF. The CDR3 nucleotides are TGTGCCAGCACCTTCTCCGGCACAGCCGCCTACTCTGGAAACACCATATATTTT.

The chain couples TRBV11-2 to TRBJ1-2, with 9 bases lining up with TRBD1. CDR3 length equals 14 residues. The V gene end was trimmed by 0 bases and the J gene end by 6 bases; junction bases not matched to a gene: 2. In germline, CDR1 is SGHAT, CDR2 FQNNGV. This CDR3 reads CASSLEQGANGYTF. In DNA, the CDR3 is TGTGCCAGCAGCTTAGAACAGGGGGCGAATGGCTACACCTTC.

This clone was counted a few times. V is TRBV28 and J is TRBJ1-2; TRBD1 agrees at 12 bases. The CDR3 sequence is 18 residues long. Germline CDR1 reads MDHEN; CDR2 reads SYDVKM. The ends lost 2 bases at V and 1 base at J; junction bases unmatched: 8. CDR3 protein: CASSLEGTGGWDNYGYTF. The CDR3 region has the DNA TGTGCCAGCAGTTTAGAAGGGACAGGGGGCTGGGATAACTATGGCTACACCTTC.

As regards this clone: Within the sample, other DNA sequences also encode this same CDR3. This chain links TRBV7-9 with TRBJ1-5, with D uncertain. The CDR3 is 14 amino acids. The germline V gene has CDR1 SEHNR and CDR2 FQNEAQ (reference sequence). The V end was cut by 4 bases, the J end by 6 bases, with 13 bases between. The CDR3 DNA reads as TGTGCCAGCAGCTCCACGGGAGGGAGTCAGCCCCAGCATTTT. It codes for CASSSTGGSQPQHF.

This clone was observed once. This chain uses TRBV6-6 with TRBJ1-2; TRBD1 is a possible D gene (5 bases). The CDR3 has 15 amino acids. Per germline, CDR1 MNHNY and CDR2 SVGAGI (reference sequence). The V end was cut by 2 bases, the J end by 13 bases, with 23 bases between. This CDR3 reads CASSYPPGADVTSTF. The DNA for the CDR3 is TGTGCCAGCAGTTACCCCCCTGGGGCCGACGTAACGAGCACCTTC.

The chain has TRBV7-9 and TRBJ2-6, with 8 bases aligning to TRBD1. The CDR3 covers 18 residues. Per germline, CDR1 SEHNR and CDR2 FQNEAQ (reference sequence). The V gene end was trimmed by 7 bases and the J gene end by 1 base; junction bases not matched to a gene: 12. The CDR3 loop reads CASIPAGGRPSGANVLTF. In DNA form, the CDR3 reads TGTGCCAGCATCCCAGCAGGGGGCCGACCTTCTGGGGCCAACGTCCTGACTTTC. The full variable domain, rest sourced from reference TRBV7-9 and TRBJ2-6, is DTGVSQNPRHKITKRGQNVTFRCDPISEHNRLYWYRQTLGQGPEFLTYFQNEAQLEKSRLLSDRFSAERPKGSFSTLEIQRTEQGDSAMYLCASIPAGGRPSGANVLTFGAGSRLTVL.

The genes are TRBV27 and TRBJ2-7; 10 bases fit TRBD1. With 1 base clipped from V and 4 bases from J, the junction kept 4 bases outside the gene matches. CDR1 is MNHEY and CDR2 is SMNVEV in the germline V gene (reference sequence). The CDR3 consists of 15 residues. This CDR3 is CASSLFDRGLYEQYF. Written as DNA, the CDR3 is TGTGCCAGCAGTTTATTCGACAGGGGGCTGTACGAGCAGTACTTC.

The rearrangement joins TRBV5-1 to TRBJ2-5, with TRBD2 matching over 8 bases. Germline V lookup: CDR1 SGHRS, CDR2 YFSETQ. J was trimmed by 4 bases and V by 7 bases; bases with no gene match: 9. The CDR3 covers 14 residues. This chain's CDR3 is CASGGSLAGETQYF. The CDR3 DNA sequence: TGCGCCAGCGGCGGCTCTCTAGCGGGAGAGACCCAGTACTTC.

In DNA, the CDR3 is TGTGCCAGCAGCCCCTTCGGACAGAGCTCCTACGAGCAGTACTTC. It is translated as CASSPFGQSSYEQYF. V gene TRBV6-5 combines with J gene TRBJ2-5; possible D gene TRBD1, 6 bases. TRBJ2-7 matches the DNA end more closely, so the J call is doubtful. Germline assignment: CDR1 MNHEY and CDR2 SVGAGI. The CDR3 runs to 15 residues.